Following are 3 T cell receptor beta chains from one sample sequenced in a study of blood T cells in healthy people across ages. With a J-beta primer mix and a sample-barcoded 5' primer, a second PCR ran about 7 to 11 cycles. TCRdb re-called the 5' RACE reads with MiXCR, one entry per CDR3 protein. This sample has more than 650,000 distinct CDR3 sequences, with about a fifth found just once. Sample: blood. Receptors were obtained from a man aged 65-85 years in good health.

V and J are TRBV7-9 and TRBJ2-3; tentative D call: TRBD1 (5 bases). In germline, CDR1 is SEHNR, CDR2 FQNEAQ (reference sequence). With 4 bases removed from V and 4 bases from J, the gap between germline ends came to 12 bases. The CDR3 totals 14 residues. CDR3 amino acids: CASSSSRGADTQYF. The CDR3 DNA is TGTGCCAGCAGCTCCTCTAGGGGTGCAGATACGCAGTATTTT.

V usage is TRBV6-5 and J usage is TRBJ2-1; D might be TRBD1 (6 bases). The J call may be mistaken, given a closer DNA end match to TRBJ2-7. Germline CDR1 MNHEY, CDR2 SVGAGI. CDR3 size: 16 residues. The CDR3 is CASSFSAMAGAYEQYF. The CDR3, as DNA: TGTGCCAGCAGTTTCTCCGCCATGGCAGGGGCCTACGAGCAGTACTTC.

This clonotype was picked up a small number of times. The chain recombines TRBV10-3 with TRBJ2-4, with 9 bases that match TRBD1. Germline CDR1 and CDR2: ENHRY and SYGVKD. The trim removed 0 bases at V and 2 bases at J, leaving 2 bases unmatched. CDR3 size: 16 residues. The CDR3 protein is CAISESGTGTKNIQYF. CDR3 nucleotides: TGTGCCATCAGTGAGTCTGGGACAGGGACCAAAAACATTCAGTACTTC.